This TCR beta chain was identified during a study of cytomegalovirus exposure and HLA in healthy donors. V was cut by 4 bases and J by 7 bases, with 8 bases left in between. This CDR3 is 12 amino acids long. CDR1 and CDR2 from the germline V gene are SEHNR and FQNEAQ (reference sequence). Of note for this clone: The antigen is unknown.

Findings of the study overall: Links to common viral pathogens appeared, in a later analysis, for several of the most significant clusters.

The PCR was carried out with 60 Vbeta primers and 13 Jbeta primers. Clones were read by immunoSEQ multiplex PCR, and TCRdb kept only the in-frame ones, dropping some. The data contain tens of thousands of clones, about three quarters of them singletons. The genes are TRBV7-9 and TRBJ2-1; D may be TRBD1 (5 bases). Specimen: PBMCs. This TCR was sampled from a male donor in good health and CMV-seropositive. CDR3 DNA sequence: TGTGCCAGCAGCTACGGACAAAATGAGCAGTTCTTC. Protein: CASSYGQNEQFF.